Shown below are 19 T cell receptor beta chains from a single sample sequenced in a study of blood T cells in healthy people across ages. With a J-beta primer mix and a sample-barcoded 5' primer, a second PCR ran roughly 6 to 11 cycles. TCRdb reanalysed the 5' RACE reads using MiXCR and keeps one entry per CDR3 protein. The table records under 2 million distinct CDR3 sequences, about 35% of them present only once. Sequencing used blood. Source of these receptors: a woman aged 30 to 39 in good health.

The chain couples TRBV9 to TRBJ1-6; D gene uncertain. The germline CDR1 and CDR2 sequences are SGDLS and YYNGEE. This CDR3 is 13 amino acids long. With 7 bases removed from V and 5 bases from J, the gap between germline ends came to 10 bases. As DNA, the CDR3 is TGTGCCAGCGGACGACAAGATAATTCACCCCTCCACTTT. Its protein is CASGRQDNSPLHF.

This clonotype turned up a few times. DNA of the CDR3: TGCGCCAGCAGCCAATATGGGGGCGGGGTAACGAACACTGAAGCTTTCTTT. Amino acid sequence: CASSQYGGGVTNTEAFF. The V gene is TRBV4-1, the J gene TRBJ1-1; a possible D gene is TRBD1 (6 bases). Germline CDR1 reads MGHRA; CDR2 reads YSYEKL. CDR3 length: 17 amino acids. The ends were cut back, 2 bases at V and 1 base at J, with 17 bases in the middle.

This rearrangement joins TRBV11-2 to TRBJ2-5; unclear D gene. Germline-derived CDR1 and CDR2 are SGHAT and FQNNGV. The CDR3 loop spans 14 amino acids. V lost 5 bases, J lost 0 bases, and 10 bases lay in between. CDR3 amino acids: CASSVRPYQETQYF. In DNA form, the CDR3 reads TGTGCCAGCAGCGTGCGGCCTTACCAAGAGACCCAGTACTTC.

Only a few counts were recorded for this clonotype. This chain links TRBV4-1 with TRBJ2-2; 11 nucleotides agree with TRBD2. The CDR3 loop spans 18 amino acids. V lost 2 bases and J lost 6; bases outside the gene matches: 11. Per the germline V gene, CDR1 is MGHRA and CDR2 is YSYEKL. The chain's CDR3 is CASSQLDPLAGEAGELFF. CDR3 bases: TGCGCCAGCAGCCAATTGGACCCACTAGCGGGAGAGGCCGGGGAGCTGTTTTTT.

The chain has TRBV7-3 and TRBJ2-7, with 11 bases identical to TRBD1. V was clipped by 6 bases and J by 2 bases; unmatched bases: 12. The CDR3 has 17 amino acids. Germline values: CDR1 SGHTA, CDR2 FQGTGA. In DNA form, the CDR3 reads TGTGCCAGCAGTGGGACAGGGGGAAGGGGAGACCCCTACGAGCAGTACTTC. This codes for CASSGTGGRGDPYEQYF.

This clonotype appeared many times. The chain combines TRBV20-1 with TRBJ2-1, with D unresolved. V lost 1 base, J lost 4 bases, and 2 bases lay in between. CDR1 is DFQATT, CDR2 SNEGSKA, per germline (reference sequence). The CDR3 runs to 11 residues. CDR3 DNA sequence: TGCAGTGCTAGAGGATACAATGAGCAGTTCTTC. Its translation is CSARGYNEQFF.

Concerning this clonotype itself: A junction boundary mismatches the germline segment, possibly from a read error. V usage is TRBV12-3 or TRBV12-4 and J usage is TRBJ1-1; D not resolved. The CDR3 has 13 amino acids. The chain's CDR3 is CASSLAENAEAFF. In DNA form, the CDR3 reads TGTGCCAGCAGTTTAGCCGAGAACGCTGAAGCTTTCTTT.

In this sample, this clonotype turned up a few times. This rearrangement joins TRBV9 to TRBJ1-1; the match to TRBD1 covers 11 bases. The CDR3 covers 14 residues. V dropped 0 bases and J dropped 7; count of bases not matched to a gene: 2. The germline CDR1 and CDR2 sequences are SGDLS and YYNGEE. The CDR3 sequence is CASSVGTGGFEAFF. The CDR3 DNA reads TGTGCCAGCAGCGTAGGGACAGGGGGCTTTGAAGCTTTCTTT.

A few counts support this clonotype. V gene TRBV20-1 combines with J gene TRBJ2-7; 7 bases fit TRBD1. Germline V lookup: CDR1 DFQATT, CDR2 SNEGSKA (reference sequence). V lost 6 bases to trimming and J lost 1 base; unmatched junction nucleotides: 9. The CDR3 length is 14 residues. The CDR3 here is CSAIDRANSYEQYF. For the CDR3, the DNA is TGCAGTGCCATTGACAGGGCGAATTCCTACGAGCAGTACTTC.

V gene TRBV6-5 combines with J gene TRBJ2-5; 8 bases map to TRBD1. CDR1 is MNHEY, CDR2 SVGAGI, per germline. The ends lost 6 bases at V and 1 base at J; junction bases unmatched: 4. The CDR3 covers 14 residues. CDR3 loop: CASRETGGQETQYF. The CDR3 region has the DNA TGTGCCAGCAGGGAAACAGGGGGCCAAGAGACCCAGTACTTC.

This clonotype has just a few counts. The V gene is TRBV5-1, the J gene TRBJ2-4; D is perhaps TRBD2 (6 bases). The end of the DNA is better explained by TRBJ2-7, so the J call may be wrong. CDR3 length: 17 residues. Germline V lookup: CDR1 SGHRS, CDR2 YFSETQ. CDR3 nucleotide sequence: TGCGCCAGCAGCTTGGTTACCGGGGGATTAGGGACCTACGAGCAGTACTTC. Its protein is CASSLVTGGLGTYEQYF.

The DNA for the CDR3 is TGTGCCAGCAGCGGGACTAGCGGGAGAGACGGGCAGTACTTC. It yields the protein CASSGTSGRDGQYF. The chain recombines TRBV9 with TRBJ2-7; 13 bases are a match to TRBD2. V lost 3 bases to trimming and J lost 9 bases; unmatched junction nucleotides: 6. Per the germline V gene, CDR1 is SGDLS and CDR2 is YYNGEE. There are 14 residues in the CDR3.

V and J are TRBV7-2 and TRBJ2-7; 10 bases line up with TRBD2. The junction had 10 bases not matched to a gene; V was cut back by 5 bases and J by 3 bases. CDR1 and CDR2 from the germline V gene are SGHTA and FQGNSA. This CDR3 spans 16 amino acids. CDR3: CASSHPRASGSYEQYF. CDR3 DNA: TGTGCCAGCAGCCATCCCCGGGCTAGCGGGAGCTACGAGCAGTACTTC.

The chain carries TRBV20-1 and TRBJ1-4; TRBD1 aligns across 8 bases. This CDR3 contains 15 residues. Germline CDR1 and CDR2: DFQATT and SNEGSKA (reference sequence). Unmatched junction bases numbered 19, after V lost 6 bases and J lost 13 bases. The DNA for the CDR3 is TGCAGTGCGAATCAGGGGGCGGCGCGGCCGGGGGCACTGTTTTTT. Encoded protein: CSANQGAARPGALFF.

This clonotype was observed many times. V and J are TRBV29-1 and TRBJ2-3; D assignment may be TRBD1 or TRBD2 (5 bases each). The germline CDR1 and CDR2 sequences are SQVTM and ANQGSEA. V gave up 4 bases and J gave up 0 bases, with 11 bases separating them. This CDR3 is built from 14 residues. The CDR3 sequence is CSVVGTGSTDTQYF. The CDR3 nucleotides read TGCAGCGTTGTTGGGACGGGTAGCACAGATACGCAGTATTTT.

The chain combines TRBV7-9 with TRBJ1-2, with 9 positions matching TRBD1. Looked up from germline, CDR1 is SEHNR and CDR2 is FQNEAQ (reference sequence). This CDR3 spans 15 amino acids. V lost 2 bases and J lost 2; bases outside the gene matches: 3. This chain's CDR3 is CASSLRTGENYGYTF. The CDR3, as DNA: TGTGCCAGCAGCTTACGGACAGGGGAAAACTATGGCTACACCTTC.

There are many counts of this clonotype. The V and J genes are TRBV7-9 and TRBJ2-5; TRBD2 might be the D (7 bases). CDR1 is SEHNR and CDR2 is FQNEAQ in the germline V gene (reference sequence). The CDR3 covers 14 residues. Between the trimmed V and J ends, which lost 1 base and 5 bases, there was a span of 11 bases. CDR3 in DNA: TGTGCCAGCAGCTTAGTAGGGGGGGCCGAGACCCAGTACTTC. It encodes CASSLVGGAETQYF. Using reference TRBV7-9 and TRBJ2-5 for the parts outside the CDR3, the full variable domain is DTGVSQNPRHKITKRGQNVTFRCDPISEHNRLYWYRQTLGQGPEFLTYFQNEAQLEKSRLLSDRFSAERPKGSFSTLEIQRTEQGDSAMYLCASSLVGGAETQYFGPGTRLLVL.

This sequence joins TRBV11-2 and TRBJ1-6, with D possibly TRBD1 on 5 matching bases. CDR1 and CDR2 from the germline V gene are SGHAT and FQNNGV. Between the trimmed V and J ends, which lost 1 base and 14 bases, there was a span of 12 bases. The CDR3 spans 13 residues. The CDR3: CASSLVLGTALHF. The CDR3 DNA sequence: TGTGCCAGCAGCTTAGTTTTGGGGACTGCCCTCCACTTT.

The V and J genes are TRBV4-1 and TRBJ2-1, with TRBD2 matching 8 bases. V lost 3 bases to trimming and J lost 10 bases; unmatched junction nucleotides: 20. There are 18 residues in the CDR3. CDR1 MGHRA and CDR2 YSYEKL come from the germline V gene. The CDR3 sequence: CASSQLPAGTRLSGEQFF. The DNA of the CDR3 is TGCGCCAGCAGCCAGCTCCCGGCCGGGACTAGGCTATCCGGCGAGCAGTTCTTC.